This T cell receptor beta chain was observed in a study of CD8 T cells in ankylosing spondylitis. Broader study findings: Significant enrichment of disease-linked clones was reported in matched ankylosing spondylitis synovial fluid. Ankylosing spondylitis blood appeared to carry a characteristic TCR beta motif of roughly eight highly homologous variants.

This clonotype has just a few counts. Antigen unknown. TCRdb ran MiXCR on the 5' RACE reads and lists one entry per CDR3 protein. The sample has roughly 440,000 distinct CDR3 sequences, roughly 15% seen once. Per the germline V gene, CDR1 is MNHEY and CDR2 is SVGAGI. V was shortened by 2 bases and J by 6 bases, with 13 bases between the two germline ends. The length of the CDR3 is 15 residues. The TCR was taken from a male donor with ankylosing spondylitis. The chain joins TRBV6-5 to TRBJ2-2; D possibly corresponds to TRBD1 (6 bases). The specimen sequenced was blood, either unsorted or a sorted T cell fraction (not recorded which). The CDR3 reads CASSYTAGTPGELFF. The CDR3 DNA reads as TGTGCCAGCAGTTACACCGCCGGGACACCCGGGGAGCTGTTTTTT.